This T cell receptor beta chain was profiled in a study of OX40 agonist ivuxolimab in advanced cancers. A note on the overall study: Ivuxolimab, which targeted the costimulatory receptor OX40 (CD134), was an agonistic, fully human IgG2 monoclonal antibody. Patients were allowed to have had prior anti-PD-1, anti-PD-L1 or anti-CTLA-4 therapy, and 30% to 40% of the dose-escalation patients had been treated with checkpoint inhibitors. Intravenous ivuxolimab was administered to patients every 2 weeks at six dose levels: 0.01, 0.1, 0.3, 1.5, 3 and 10 mg/kg. Partial responses occurred in three dose-escalation patients, of whom one had hepatocellular carcinoma and two had cutaneous melanoma. Among the roughly 52 dose-escalation patients, approximately 20 had hepatocellular carcinoma, about 15 melanoma, 9 renal cell carcinoma and 9 head and neck cancer. Peripheral TCRbeta sequencing aimed to test whether ivuxolimab altered TCR sequence diversity and caused clonal T-cell expansion. The paper describes the monotherapy dose-escalation part (N of about 55 patients) of the phase I trial of ivuxolimab. The dose-escalation cohort was roughly 80% male with a mean age of approximately 60 years, ranging from roughly 20 to 80. Summary of the overall study and its limitations: At doses of 0.1 to 3.0 mg/kg, clonal expansion of both CD4+ and CD8+ T cells in blood was seen between baseline and week 6. Low levels of normalized T-cell clonal expansion were also shown by some nonresponding patients. Partial responders in the 0.1-3.0 mg/kg groups had among the lowest normalized peripheral clonal expansion, especially among CD8+ T cells. On average, CD8+ T cells showed more expanded clones than CD4+ T cells after ivuxolimab. The antigen specificity of the clonally expanded peripheral T cells was not determined.

On this clone: The clone's antigen remains unknown. Base qualities are missing; no much larger clone stands one base away.

Taken from the germline V gene, the CDR1 and CDR2 loops are MNHEY and SVGAGI. The junction shows trimming of 5 bases on V and 4 bases on J, plus 5 bases between the germline ends. The CDR3, cysteine through phenylalanine, is 11 amino acids long. Only the CDR3 DNA stays, 33 bases, in frame from base 1. The trial excluded patients who had a history of autoimmune disease or were on systemic immunosuppression. In every dose cohort, peripheral blood was drawn for TCR sequencing at baseline, cycle 4 day 1, and cycle 7 day 1. Samples were obtained from an open-label, multicenter, first-in-human phase I dose-escalation trial of ivuxolimab. The trial enrolled adults with locally advanced or metastatic head and neck squamous cell, hepatocellular, melanoma or renal cell carcinoma. Before TCR sequencing, CD4+ T cells and CD8+ T cells were sorted from peripheral blood as separate populations. Genomic DNA was isolated from the sorted cells so that the TCRbeta CDR3 region could be sequenced. The immunoSEQ Assay was used to sequence the TCRbeta CDR3 regions. This immuneACCESS table, as held by TCRdb, lists in-frame sequences with V and J called but not all clones. Of the missing ones, under half trace to an unresolved V gene in checked studies; the others have no known cause. Present in this sample are 71,000 or so clones, 93% of which were seen just once. The ten largest clones represent roughly 6.7% of the sample.

The rearrangement combines TRBV6-5 with TRBJ1-2; no D gene call is confident. This TCR was recovered from an adult with an advanced solid tumor such as melanoma, head and neck, liver or kidney cancer. The specimen comprised CD4+ or CD8+ T cells sorted from blood, sampled in a trial of the OX40 agonist ivuxolimab. At the DNA level, the sequence is TGTGCCAGCAGTAATTTCTATGGCTACACCTTC. Translated, it reads CASSNFYGYTF.